These 14 T cell receptor beta chains came from one sample sequenced in a study of radiation and T cells in renal cell carcinoma. The method was immunoSEQ multiplex PCR; TCRdb's version includes in-frame clones alone and lacks a portion of them. The sample lists about 19,000 clones; roughly 64% were seen once. Treatment in this sample: 15 Gy SBRT to primary tumor, nephrectomy 4 weeks later. The sample consisted of tumor tissue, taken from a patient whose treatment included radiotherapy and nephrectomy. Source of these receptors: an older woman with renal cell carcinoma.

The J gene is TRBJ1-5, the V gene TRBV27; unclear D gene. V was pared by 5 bases and J by 2 bases, with 7 bases between. There are 13 residues in the CDR3. The germline CDR1 and CDR2 sequences are MNHEY and SMNVEV (reference sequence). The CDR3 sequence: CASSTRGNQPQHF. CDR3 sequence (DNA): TGTGCCAGCAGTACCCGCGGCAATCAGCCCCAGCATTTT.

In DNA form, the CDR3 reads TGTGCCAGTGGGTCTAGCGGGGGCTCCTACAATGAGCAGTTCTTC. This translates into CASGSSGGSYNEQFF. This rearrangement joins TRBV19 to TRBJ2-1; TRBD2 agrees at 10 bases. CDR3 length: 15 residues. With V trimmed by 8 bases and J by 0 bases, 4 bases remained unmatched. Per germline, CDR1 LNHDA and CDR2 SQIVND (reference sequence).

Notes on this clone: The sample contains more than one DNA sequence encoding this CDR3. The genes are TRBV30 and TRBJ1-1; D gene unclear. V dropped 3 bases and J dropped 0 bases, with 8 bases sitting between them. CDR1 and CDR2 from the germline V gene are GTSNPN and SVGIG (reference sequence). There are 13 residues in the CDR3. The CDR3 sequence: CAWRSLLNTEAFF. The DNA of the CDR3 is TGTGCCTGGAGGTCGCTTCTGAACACTGAAGCTTTCTTT.

The V call is TRBV5-6, the J call TRBJ1-4; D gene ambiguous. CDR3 length: 14 residues. Trimming pared 2 bases from V and 5 bases from J, leaving 10 bases between. Germline-derived CDR1 and CDR2 are SGHDT and YYEEEE. The CDR3 nucleotides read TGTGCCAGCAGCTTCGGAGTCGTCAATGAAAAACTGTTTTTT. It codes for CASSFGVVNEKLFF.

This clone is classed as large. V gene TRBV4-2 combines with J gene TRBJ2-5; TRBD2 matches at 11 bases. V lost 0 bases and J lost 13; bases outside the gene matches: 10. Per the germline V gene, CDR1 is LGHNA and CDR2 is YNFKEQ. The CDR3 covers 15 residues. The CDR3 here is CASSQDTSGGLSRYF. The CDR3 region has the DNA TGTGCCAGCAGCCAAGATACTAGCGGGGGACTTTCACGGTACTTC.

The rearrangement links TRBV10-3 to TRBJ2-6; TRBD1 matches 8 bases. In germline, CDR1 is ENHRY, CDR2 SYGVKD. The CDR3 sequence is 17 residues long. The trim removed 6 bases at V and 1 base at J, leaving 8 bases unmatched. CDR3 sequence (DNA): TGTGCCATCAGACCGGGACAGGATTATTCTGGGGCCAACGTCCTGACTTTC. This encodes CAIRPGQDYSGANVLTF.

This clone has just one count. The gene calls are TRBV7-2 and TRBJ1-6, with D possibly being TRBD1 (6 bases). V lost 2 bases and J lost 7, with 18 bases in between. The V gene's germline CDR1 is SGHTA and CDR2 FQGNSA. This CDR3 is 17 amino acids long. The CDR3 DNA reads as TGTGCCAGCAGCTTATTTTTTCCGACAGGACCCAATTCACCCCTCCACTTT. This translates into CASSLFFPTGPNSPLHF.

The count of this clone is one. The V gene is TRBV7-3, the J gene TRBJ2-3, with a tentative D call TRBD1 (5 bases). The CDR3 runs 12 residues. CDR1 and CDR2 from the germline V gene are SGHTA and FQGTGA. V was shortened by 4 bases and J by 6 bases, with 8 bases between the two germline ends. The DNA of the CDR3 is TGTGCCAGCAGCTCGACAGCTGATACGCAGTATTTT. Its translation is CASSSTADTQYF.

The gene calls are TRBV29-1 and TRBJ1-5, with a weak D call TRBD1 (5 bases). The CDR3 consists of 13 residues. The germline gives CDR1 SQVTM, CDR2 ANQGSEA. The V gene lost 3 bases and the J gene lost 3 bases, with 9 bases spanning the gap. CDR3 residues: CSVDWGNNQPQHF. The CDR3, as DNA: TGCAGCGTTGATTGGGGCAACAATCAGCCCCAGCATTTT. Drawing the rest from reference TRBV29-1 and TRBJ1-5, the complete variable domain is SAVISQKPSRDICQRGTSLTIQCQVDSQVTMMFWYRQQPGQSLTLIATANQGSEATYESGFVIDKFPISRPNLTFSTLTVSNMSPEDSSIYLCSVDWGNNQPQHFGDGTRLSIL.

The genes are TRBV5-4 and TRBJ1-1; a possible D gene is TRBD1 (5 bases). This CDR3 is built from 12 residues. V was trimmed by 6 bases and J by 1 base, leaving 7 bases between them. Per germline, CDR1 SGHNT and CDR2 YYREEE (reference sequence). CDR3 sequence (DNA): TGTGCCAGCACCACAGGGAACACTGAAGCTTTCTTT. Protein product: CASTTGNTEAFF.

A single count supports this clone. The chain employs TRBV2 and TRBJ2-3, with 10 positions matching TRBD2. The CDR3 consists of 16 residues. J gave up 4 bases and V 2 bases, and 6 bases lay outside the gene matches. The germline V gene encodes CDR1 SNHLY and CDR2 FYNNEI. For the CDR3, the DNA is TGTGCCAGCAGTGAAAGGGGGGGGACTAGCGCAGATACGCAGTATTTT. Translating gives CASSERGGTSADTQYF.

Only a few counts were recorded for this clone. The CDR3 region has the DNA TGTGCCAGTAGCCCCTCGAGGGGCGGCTATGGCTACACCTTC. Amino acids: CASSPSRGGYGYTF. The rearrangement links TRBV19 to TRBJ1-2, with D perhaps TRBD1 (5 bases). Germline lookup yields CDR1 LNHDA and CDR2 SQIVND (reference sequence). With 6 bases removed from V and 4 bases from J, the gap between germline ends came to 15 bases. This CDR3 has 14 residues.

This clone came up a few times. CDR3 amino acids: CASSFGTGGTGELFF. The CDR3 coding sequence is TGCGCCAGCAGCTTTGGGACAGGGGGCACCGGGGAGCTGTTTTTT. The chain couples TRBV5-1 to TRBJ2-2, with 11 bases fitting TRBD1. There are 15 residues in the CDR3. V lost 2 bases and J lost 4; bases outside the gene matches: 1. CDR1 and CDR2 from the germline V gene are SGHRS and YFSETQ.

The rearrangement joins TRBV27 to TRBJ2-1; 9 bases are a match to TRBD2. The germline CDR1 and CDR2 sequences are MNHEY and SMNVEV (reference sequence). CDR3 size: 15 residues. V dropped 6 bases and J dropped 3; count of bases not matched to a gene: 6. CDR3 bases: TGTGCCAGCAGGACGCGGGGGGGCATCTACAATGAGCAGTTCTTC. Amino acids: CASRTRGGIYNEQFF.